This T cell receptor beta chain was captured by sequencing in a study of human T cells and chemical hapten exposure. Turning to the study itself: Investigators sensitized roughly 2 cm by roughly 2 cm of upper inner arm skin with 2% DPC.

TCRdb analysed the RACE reads with MiXCR anew, one entry per CDR3 protein. Of 350,000 to 450,000 distinct CDR3 sequences in the sample, 4.5% to 5.5% were seen once. This clonotype appeared many times. Described time point: pre-sensitization, week 0. Stated treatment: therapeutic diphenylcyclopropenone sensitization with weekly scalp DPC. The donor pool consisted of alopecia patients aged 18 to 70 years, considered suitable for DPC. V gave up 5 bases and J gave up 5 bases; unmatched junction bases: 9. The CDR3 runs 15 residues. Germline loops: CDR1 SEHNR, CDR2 FQNEAQ (reference sequence). This sample comprised whole blood, obtained in connection with sensitization to the hapten diphenylcyclopropenone (DPC). The chain has TRBV7-9 and TRBJ2-1, with 7 bases aligning to TRBD1. The sequence derives from a woman aged 50 to 65 with alopecia areata. Some clones in this sample may be carry-over from other donors' samples. CDR3 DNA: TGTGCCAGCAGCCCACCGCTTCAGGGGGACAATGAGCAGTTCTTC. Residues: CASSPPLQGDNEQFF.